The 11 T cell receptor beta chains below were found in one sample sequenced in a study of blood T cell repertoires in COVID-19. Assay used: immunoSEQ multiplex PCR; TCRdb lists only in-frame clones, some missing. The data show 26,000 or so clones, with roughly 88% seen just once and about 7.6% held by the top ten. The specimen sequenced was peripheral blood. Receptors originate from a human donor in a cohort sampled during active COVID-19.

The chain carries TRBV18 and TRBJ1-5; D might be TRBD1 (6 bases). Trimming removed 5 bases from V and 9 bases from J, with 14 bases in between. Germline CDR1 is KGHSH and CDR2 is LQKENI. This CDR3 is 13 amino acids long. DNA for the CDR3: TGTGCCAGCTCAGAGGACAGCATTTCGCCCCAGCATTTT. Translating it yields CASSEDSISPQHF.

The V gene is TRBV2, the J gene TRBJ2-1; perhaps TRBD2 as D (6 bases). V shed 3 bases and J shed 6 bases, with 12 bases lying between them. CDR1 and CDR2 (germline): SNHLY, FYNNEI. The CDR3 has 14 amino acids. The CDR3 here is CASSEDYEGNEQFF. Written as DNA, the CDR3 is TGTGCCAGCAGTGAGGACTACGAGGGCAATGAGCAGTTCTTC.

In DNA, the CDR3 is TGTGCCAGTAGTGGGGTGGGCCTCACAGGGGGTGACTACAATGAGCAGTTCTTC. Protein product: CASSGVGLTGGDYNEQFF. The chain has TRBV19 and TRBJ2-1, with TRBD1 matching over 8 bases. This CDR3 spans 18 amino acids. V was pared by 5 bases and J by 3 bases, with 15 bases of the junction left unmatched. Germline V CDR1 and CDR2: LNHDA, SQIVND (reference sequence).

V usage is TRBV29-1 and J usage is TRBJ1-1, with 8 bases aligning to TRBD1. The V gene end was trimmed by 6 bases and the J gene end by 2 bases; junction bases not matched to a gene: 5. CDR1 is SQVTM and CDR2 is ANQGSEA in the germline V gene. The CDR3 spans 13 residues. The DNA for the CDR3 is TGCAGCGTGTGGACAGGGATAAACACTGAAGCTTTCTTT. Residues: CSVWTGINTEAFF.

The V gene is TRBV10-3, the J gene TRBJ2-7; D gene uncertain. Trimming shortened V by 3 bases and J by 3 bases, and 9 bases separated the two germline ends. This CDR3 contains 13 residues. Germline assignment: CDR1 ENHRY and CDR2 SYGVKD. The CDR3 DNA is TGTGCCATCAGTGACAGACTGAGCTACGAGCAGTACTTC. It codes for CAISDRLSYEQYF.

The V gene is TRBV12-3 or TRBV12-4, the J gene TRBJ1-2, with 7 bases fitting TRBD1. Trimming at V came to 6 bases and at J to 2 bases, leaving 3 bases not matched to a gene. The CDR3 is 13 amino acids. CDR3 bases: TGTGCCAGCAGCCGGGGACAGAACTATGGCTACACCTTC. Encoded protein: CASSRGQNYGYTF.

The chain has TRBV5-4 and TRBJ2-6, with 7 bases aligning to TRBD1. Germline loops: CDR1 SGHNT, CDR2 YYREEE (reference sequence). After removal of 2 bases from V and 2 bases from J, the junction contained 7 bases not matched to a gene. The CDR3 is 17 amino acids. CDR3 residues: CASSLGTDPPGANVLTF. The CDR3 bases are TGTGCCAGCAGCTTAGGGACAGACCCCCCTGGGGCCAACGTCCTGACTTTC.

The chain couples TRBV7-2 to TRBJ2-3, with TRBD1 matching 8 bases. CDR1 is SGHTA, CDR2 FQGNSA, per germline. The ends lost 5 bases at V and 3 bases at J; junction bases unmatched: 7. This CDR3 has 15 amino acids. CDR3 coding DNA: TGTGCCAGCAGCGCCCAGGGGGCGCGAACAGATACGCAGTATTTT. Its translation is CASSAQGARTDTQYF.

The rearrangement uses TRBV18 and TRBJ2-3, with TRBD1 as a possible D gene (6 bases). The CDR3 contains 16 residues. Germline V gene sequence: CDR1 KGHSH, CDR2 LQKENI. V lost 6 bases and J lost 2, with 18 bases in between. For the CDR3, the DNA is TGTGCCAGCTCCCTCAGGGGTGCCAGCTACACAGATACGCAGTATTTT. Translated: CASSLRGASYTDTQYF.

Here the CDR3 reads CASSLRTGKNEQFF. The CDR3 DNA sequence: TGTGCCAGCAGCTTGCGGACAGGGAAAAATGAGCAGTTCTTC. The rearrangement uses TRBV5-4 and TRBJ2-1; the match to TRBD1 covers 8 bases. Looked up from germline, CDR1 is SGHNT and CDR2 is YYREEE (reference sequence). The CDR3 contains 14 residues. Trimming removed 1 base from V and 7 bases from J; junction bases left unmatched: 4.

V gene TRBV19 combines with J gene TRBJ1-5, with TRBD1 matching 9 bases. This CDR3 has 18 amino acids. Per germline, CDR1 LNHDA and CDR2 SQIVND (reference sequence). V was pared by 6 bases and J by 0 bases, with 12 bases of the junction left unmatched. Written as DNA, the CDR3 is TGTGCCAGTAGCCTATGGACAGGGGAGGGATATAGCAATCAGCCCCAGCATTTT. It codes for CASSLWTGEGYSNQPQHF.